This T cell receptor (beta chain) was identified during a study of blood T cell repertoires in COVID-19. The cohort comprised adults aged 18 to 89 years residing in 24 US areas. Cohort 3 donors counted as recovered after two negative PCRs, clearance, or resolved symptoms. J gave up 6 bases and V 0 bases, and 8 bases lay outside the gene matches. The CDR3 is made up of 17 amino acids. TCRdb's copy holds only in-frame clones and misses some; the assay was immunoSEQ multiplex PCR. The sample lists around 180,000 clones; approximately 80% were seen once. Material for sequencing was PBMCs or T cells enriched from blood (not recorded which). The sequence was obtained from a man aged 45 to 65 who had recovered from COVID-19. V usage is TRBV5-3 and J usage is TRBJ1-5; TRBD1 matches at 11 bases. TRBV5-3 is designated an ORF whose function remains uncertain. The CDR3 DNA reads as TGTGCCAGAAGCTTGGAGTTGGGGACAGGGGGTTTTCAGCCCCAGCATTTT. Translation gives CARSLELGTGGFQPQHF.